The clone carrying this T cell receptor (beta chain) was counted many times. The data were taken from a study of T cells in Graves' hyperthyroidism and ophthalmopathy. RNA transcripts provided the source from which TCR beta CDR3 regions were amplified. The HTBI set primed first-round TCR CDR3 RT-PCR. TCRdb fed the multiplex PCR reads into MiXCR, producing one record per CDR3 protein. The data hold 600,000 or so distinct CDR3 sequences, with 11% to 15% observed a single time. CDR1 and CDR2 (germline): ENHRY, SYGVKD. The CDR3 has 15 amino acids. V was pared by 2 bases and J by 6 bases, with 5 bases of the junction left unmatched.

This receptor was obtained from a woman between 18 and 29 years old with Graves' ophthalmopathy. The chain employs TRBV10-3 and TRBJ2-7, with TRBD2 matching 12 bases. Material: blood. This chain's CDR3 is CAISERLAGVSEQYF. DNA for the CDR3: TGTGCCATCAGTGAGCGACTAGCGGGAGTTTCCGAGCAGTACTTC.